One sample yielded the 13 T cell receptor beta chains listed below, sequenced in a study of blood T cell repertoires in COVID-19. TCRdb's copy holds only in-frame clones and misses some; the assay was immunoSEQ multiplex PCR. The profile shows some 290,000 clones, over 85% of them singletons. Sequencing input: peripheral blood. Receptors were obtained from a woman in her thirties with COVID-19, enrolled during active disease.

V is TRBV27 and J is TRBJ2-3, with 12 bases lining up with TRBD2. CDR1 and CDR2 (germline): MNHEY, SMNVEV (reference sequence). The V segment lost 5 bases and the J segment 4 bases; nucleotides outside the gene matches: 7. This CDR3 region has 16 residues. The CDR3 sequence is CASSILAGGAADTQYF. CDR3 bases: TGTGCCAGCAGTATTCTAGCGGGGGGGGCGGCAGATACGCAGTATTTT.

The V and J genes are TRBV6-4 and TRBJ2-2, with D hard to call. The germline V and J ends were trimmed by 6 bases and 4 bases, with 12 bases remaining between them. This CDR3 is 14 amino acids long. Germline loops: CDR1 MRHNA, CDR2 SNTAGT. The CDR3 loop reads CASSPLVSTGELFF. CDR3 coding DNA: TGTGCCAGCAGCCCCTTAGTTTCCACCGGGGAGCTGTTTTTT.

This clone was seen only a few times. The CDR3 is CASSRLGTDTQYF. Written as DNA, the CDR3 is TGTGCCAGCAGCCGGCTAGGAACAGATACGCAGTATTTT. This chain uses TRBV12-3 or TRBV12-4 with TRBJ2-3, with D unclear. This CDR3 spans 13 amino acids. With 6 bases removed from V and 3 bases from J, the gap between germline ends came to 10 bases.

The V and J genes are TRBV3-1 (or the pseudogene TRBV3-2) and TRBJ2-2; D gene unclear. Per the germline V gene, CDR1 is LGHDT and CDR2 is YNNKEL (reference sequence). The V and J ends lost 4 bases and 7 bases respectively, with 4 bases between them. The CDR3 totals 11 residues. The CDR3 DNA follows: TGTGCCAGCAGCCTCTACGGGGAGCTGTTTTTT. It is translated as CASSLYGELFF.

V and J are TRBV5-5 and TRBJ2-3, with 12 bases lining up with TRBD2. The CDR3 consists of 16 residues. CDR1 is SGHKS, CDR2 YYEKEE, per germline (reference sequence). Germline trimming cut 4 bases from V and 5 bases from J; bases unmatched to any gene: 8. The CDR3, as DNA: TGTGCCAGCAGCGGGAGGACTAGCGGGGTTGGAGATACGCAGTATTTT. Translating gives CASSGRTSGVGDTQYF.

J is TRBJ1-5 and V is TRBV27, with TRBD1 as a possible D gene (5 bases). CDR1 MNHEY and CDR2 SMNVEV come from the germline V gene (reference sequence). This CDR3 is built from 14 residues. Trimming stripped 7 bases from V and 7 bases from J, with 17 bases between. CDR3 in amino acids: CASTPGEGGQPQHF. CDR3 sequence (DNA): TGTGCCAGCACCCCGGGGGAGGGAGGGCAGCCCCAGCATTTT.

This rearrangement joins TRBV7-6 to TRBJ1-3; no firm D call. V lost 2 bases and J 0 bases, leaving 20 bases between the germline ends. Germline V lookup: CDR1 SGHVS, CDR2 FNYEAQ. The CDR3 loop spans 19 amino acids. The DNA for the CDR3 is TGTGCCAGCAGCTTAACCCTCCCGGGAGAACTCTCCTCTGGAAACACCATATATTTT. It is translated as CASSLTLPGELSSGNTIYF. Combining the CDR3 with reference TRBV7-6 and TRBJ1-3 gives the whole variable domain GAGVSQSPRYKVTKRGQDVALRCDPISGHVSLYWYRQALGQGPEFLTYFNYEAQQDKSGLPNDRFSAERPEGSISTLTIQRTEQRDSAMYRCASSLTLPGELSSGNTIYFGEGSWLTVV.

The CDR3 region is CASSRRGYYEQYF. The CDR3 DNA sequence: TGTGCCAGCAGTCGTAGGGGTTATTACGAGCAGTACTTC. V gene TRBV2 combines with J gene TRBJ2-7; possibly TRBD1 for D (5 bases). The germline CDR1 and CDR2 sequences are SNHLY and FYNNEI. The CDR3 extends over 13 amino acids. Trimming cost V 5 bases and J 4 bases, with 12 bases left between them.

In its sample, this clone was seen once. V and J are TRBV4-1 and TRBJ2-1, with D maybe TRBD1 (6 bases). Germline V lookup: CDR1 MGHRA, CDR2 YSYEKL. The ends were cut back, 3 bases at V and 7 bases at J, with 13 bases in the middle. The CDR3 totals 14 residues. Here the CDR3 reads CASSQEDSLNEQFF. CDR3 bases: TGCGCCAGCAGCCAGGAGGACAGCTTAAATGAGCAGTTCTTC.

This chain uses TRBV19 with TRBJ1-1; D ambiguous. V was trimmed by 3 bases and J by 1 base, leaving 18 bases between them. The CDR3 length is 17 residues. In germline, CDR1 is LNHDA, CDR2 SQIVND (reference sequence). The CDR3 region has the DNA TGTGCCAGTAGTATGTGGGAGTACGGGCAGCCGAACACTGAAGCTTTCTTT. It is translated as CASSMWEYGQPNTEAFF.

The chain couples TRBV5-1 to TRBJ1-2, with a weak D call TRBD1 (6 bases). Trimming left V 0 bases short and J 5 bases short, with 14 bases between. There are 15 residues in the CDR3. Germline V CDR1 and CDR2: SGHRS, YFSETQ. The CDR3, as DNA: TGCGCCAGCAGCTTGGAAACCCGACAGGTGTATGGCTACACCTTC. As protein: CASSLETRQVYGYTF.

This clone occurred once. The genes are TRBV18 and TRBJ2-5; 7 positions agree with TRBD2. The germline V gene encodes CDR1 KGHSH and CDR2 LQKENI. The CDR3 runs to 15 residues. V gave up 3 bases and J gave up 2 bases; unmatched junction bases: 6. The CDR3 reads CASSPTLAEQETQYF. The DNA of the CDR3 is TGTGCCAGCTCACCTACCCTAGCGGAGCAAGAGACCCAGTACTTC.

The chain recombines TRBV2 with TRBJ2-1; TRBD2 matches 14 bases. Germline V lookup: CDR1 SNHLY, CDR2 FYNNEI. The junction had 13 bases not matched to a gene; V was cut back by 11 bases and J by 4 bases. This CDR3 has 17 amino acids. The CDR3 coding sequence is TGTGCCGGCTGGACTAGCGGGGGGACTGCTCCATACAATGAGCAGTTCTTC. Residues: CAGWTSGGTAPYNEQFF.